Following are 18 T cell receptor beta chains from one sample sequenced in a study of graft-versus-host responses after intestinal transplantation. These receptors' targets are unknown. The table came from immunoSEQ multiplex PCR; TCRdb's copy has only in-frame clones and leaves some out. The sample records some 90,000 clones, roughly 90% being singletons. Material: unstimulated CD4+ T cells sorted from spleen or lymph node cells, obtained before intestinal transplant. These receptor sequences come from a human donor who received an intestinal transplant.

J is TRBJ2-1 and V is TRBV4-1; 13 nucleotides line up with TRBD2. This CDR3 is 18 amino acids long. Germline V gene data show CDR1 as MGHRA and CDR2 as YSYEKL. The trim removed 0 bases at V and 7 bases at J, leaving 9 bases unmatched. In nucleotides, the CDR3 is TGCGCCAGCAGCCAAGATGGGGGACTAGCGGGATTTCGAAATGAGCAGTTCTTC. Protein sequence: CASSQDGGLAGFRNEQFF.

This clone was seen a handful of times. The sample contains more than one DNA sequence encoding this CDR3. This chain links TRBV2 with TRBJ1-2; possibly TRBD1 for D (5 bases). This CDR3 contains 15 residues. With 6 bases removed from V and 6 bases from J, the gap between germline ends came to 20 bases. The germline V gene encodes CDR1 SNHLY and CDR2 FYNNEI. CDR3 sequence reads: CASSVGRGRGDGYTF. CDR3 sequence (DNA): TGTGCCAGCAGCGTCGGACGAGGGAGAGGGGATGGCTACACCTTC.

The V call is TRBV7-6, the J call TRBJ1-1, with D hard to call. Between the trimmed V and J ends, which lost 0 bases and 3 bases, there was a span of 8 bases. Germline loops: CDR1 SGHVS, CDR2 FNYEAQ. The CDR3 totals 14 residues. CDR3 coding DNA: TGTGCCAGCAGCTTAGCGATGAGAGACACTGAAGCTTTCTTT. This gives the protein CASSLAMRDTEAFF.

This clone was picked up one time. CDR3 residues: CASSELGRGGYNEQFF. Written as DNA, the CDR3 is TGTGCCAGCAGTGAGCTCGGGAGGGGGGGCTACAATGAGCAGTTCTTC. The genes are TRBV28 and TRBJ2-1; 8 nucleotides align to TRBD2. Germline V gives CDR1 MDHEN, CDR2 SYDVKM. J was trimmed by 3 bases and V by 5 bases; bases with no gene match: 9. CDR3 length: 16 amino acids.

This clone was observed a single time. CDR3 sequence: CASSSRLNTEAFF. CDR3 bases: TGTGCCAGCAGTTCCCGTCTGAACACTGAAGCTTTCTTT. The V gene is TRBV6-5, the J gene TRBJ1-1; unclear D gene. Between the trimmed V and J ends, which lost 4 bases and 0 bases, there was a span of 6 bases. The V gene's germline CDR1 is MNHEY and CDR2 SVGAGI. CDR3 size: 13 residues.

The chain has TRBV30 and TRBJ1-6; D is undetermined. CDR1 and CDR2 (germline): GTSNPN, SVGIG (reference sequence). Between the trimmed V and J ends, which lost 0 bases and 11 bases, there was a span of 11 bases. This CDR3 region has 13 residues. The CDR3: CAWSVRLETPLHF. For the CDR3, the DNA is TGTGCCTGGAGTGTAAGGCTGGAGACACCCCTCCACTTT.

V usage is TRBV14 and J usage is TRBJ1-6, with 7 bases that match TRBD1. The ends lost 7 bases at V and 2 bases at J; junction bases unmatched: 5. Germline CDR1 and CDR2: SGHDN and FVKESK. The CDR3 contains 15 residues. CDR3 DNA sequence: TGTGCCAGCAACCGACAGGGAGCCTATAATTCACCCCTCCACTTT. This translates into CASNRQGAYNSPLHF.

V usage is TRBV30 and J usage is TRBJ2-7; no definite D call. The CDR3 has 14 residues. V dropped 3 bases and J dropped 4 bases, with 16 bases sitting between them. Germline CDR1 is GTSNPN and CDR2 is SVGIG (reference sequence). The CDR3 DNA is TGTGCCTGGAGCCCCATCCAGCGCTTGTACGAGCAGTACTTC. Encoded protein: CAWSPIQRLYEQYF.

The chain is built from TRBV6-5 and TRBJ2-7; a weak D match, TRBD2 (6 bases). Germline lookup yields CDR1 MNHEY and CDR2 SVGAGI. V shed 6 bases and J shed 3 bases, with 15 bases lying between them. The CDR3 spans 14 residues. The CDR3 reads CASRGSGLYYEQYF. Here the CDR3 DNA reads TGTGCCAGCAGAGGAAGCGGACTATACTACGAGCAGTACTTC.

The rearrangement links TRBV7-2 to TRBJ2-3; no definite D call. V was shortened by 1 base and J by 2 bases, with 13 bases between the two germline ends. The germline V gene encodes CDR1 SGHTA and CDR2 FQGNSA. This CDR3 has 16 residues. The CDR3 spells CASSLGFESFTDTQYF. CDR3 nucleotide sequence: TGTGCCAGCAGCTTAGGTTTCGAGTCCTTCACAGATACGCAGTATTTT.

The chain recombines TRBV9 with TRBJ2-3; 8 bases are a match to TRBD2. This CDR3 region has 16 residues. The J segment lost 3 bases and the V segment lost 1 base, leaving 7 bases of the junction unmatched. Germline CDR1 and CDR2: SGDLS and YYNGEE. The CDR3 here is CASSVRGGAGTDTQYF. DNA for the CDR3: TGTGCCAGCAGCGTACGGGGGGGAGCGGGAACAGATACGCAGTATTTT. The full variable domain, completed using reference TRBV9 and TRBJ2-3, is DSGVTQTPKHLITATGQRVTLRCSPRSGDLSVYWYQQSLDQGLQFLIQYYNGEERAKGNILERFSAQQFPDLHSELNLSSLELGDSALYFCASSVRGGAGTDTQYFGPGTRLTVL.

V usage is TRBV6-1 and J usage is TRBJ1-5; tentatively, D is TRBD1 (6 bases). The CDR3 totals 14 residues. The V gene lost 4 bases and the J gene lost 1 base, with 8 bases spanning the gap. Germline V gives CDR1 MNHNS, CDR2 SASEGT. The CDR3 here is CASSVTGSNQPQHF. CDR3 nucleotide sequence: TGTGCCAGCAGTGTAACAGGGAGCAATCAGCCCCAGCATTTT.

This chain uses TRBV11-2 with TRBJ2-7, with D unresolved. Trimming cost V 3 bases and J 1 base, with 13 bases left between them. CDR3 length equals 15 residues. Germline-derived CDR1 and CDR2 are SGHAT and FQNNGV. CDR3 sequence reads: CASSFGQTHSYEQYF. In nucleotides, the CDR3 is TGTGCCAGCAGCTTTGGGCAGACCCATTCCTACGAGCAGTACTTC.

The V gene is TRBV5-1, the J gene TRBJ2-5; no clear D gene. V lost 4 bases and J lost 4, with 11 bases in between. Germline CDR1 reads SGHRS; CDR2 reads YFSETQ. This CDR3 has 13 amino acids. CDR3: CASSPHLGETQYF. The CDR3 DNA is TGCGCCAGCAGCCCTCACCTGGGAGAGACCCAGTACTTC.

This clone has only one observation. V is TRBV18 and J is TRBJ2-3, with 13 bases matching TRBD2. The CDR3 consists of 16 residues. CDR1 and CDR2 (germline): KGHSH, LQKENI. V was pared by 3 bases and J by 5 bases, with 5 bases of the junction left unmatched. CDR3 loop: CASSPGLAGLGDTQYF. Here the CDR3 DNA reads TGTGCCAGCTCACCGGGACTAGCGGGATTGGGAGATACGCAGTATTTT.

J is TRBJ2-2 and V is TRBV6-1, with D perhaps matching TRBD2 (6 bases). Trimming cost V 2 bases and J 1 base, with 11 bases left between them. CDR1 and CDR2 (germline): MNHNS, SASEGT. The CDR3 is 16 amino acids. DNA for the CDR3: TGTGCCAGCAGTGAAAAACTGGGAGGGAACACCGGGGAGCTGTTTTTT. Its protein is CASSEKLGGNTGELFF.

The chain has TRBV5-4 and TRBJ2-1, with TRBD2 matching over 14 bases. V lost 3 bases and J lost 9; bases outside the gene matches: 8. This CDR3 comprises 16 residues. Looked up from germline, CDR1 is SGHNT and CDR2 is YYREEE (reference sequence). The CDR3 sequence: CASSSGTSGRKGEQFF. The CDR3 bases are TGTGCCAGCAGCTCTGGGACTAGCGGGAGAAAAGGTGAGCAGTTCTTC.

This chain links TRBV19 with TRBJ2-1, with 9 bases fitting TRBD2. The CDR3 sequence is 14 residues long. After removal of 5 bases from V and 7 bases from J, the junction contained 6 bases not matched to a gene. CDR1 is LNHDA, CDR2 SQIVND, per germline (reference sequence). CDR3 nucleotide sequence: TGTGCCAGTAGTTTTGGCGGGAGGGCAAATGAGCAGTTCTTC. The encoded protein is CASSFGGRANEQFF.